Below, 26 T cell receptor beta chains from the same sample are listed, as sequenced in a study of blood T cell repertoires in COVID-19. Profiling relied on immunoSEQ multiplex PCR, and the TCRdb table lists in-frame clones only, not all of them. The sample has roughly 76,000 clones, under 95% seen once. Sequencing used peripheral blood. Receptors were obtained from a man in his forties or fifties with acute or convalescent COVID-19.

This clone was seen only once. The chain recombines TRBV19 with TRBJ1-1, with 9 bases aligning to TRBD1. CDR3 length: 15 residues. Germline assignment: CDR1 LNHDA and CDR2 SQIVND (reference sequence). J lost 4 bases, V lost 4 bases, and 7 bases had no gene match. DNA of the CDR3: TGTGCCAGTAGTACACCGCGGACAGGGGCCACTGAAGCTTTCTTT. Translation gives CASSTPRTGATEAFF. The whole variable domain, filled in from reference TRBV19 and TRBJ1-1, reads DGGITQSPKYLFRKEGQNVTLSCEQNLNHDAMYWYRQDPGQGLRLIYYSQIVNDFQKGDIAEGYSVSREKKESFPLTVTSAQKNPTAFYLCASSTPRTGATEAFFGQGTRLTVV.

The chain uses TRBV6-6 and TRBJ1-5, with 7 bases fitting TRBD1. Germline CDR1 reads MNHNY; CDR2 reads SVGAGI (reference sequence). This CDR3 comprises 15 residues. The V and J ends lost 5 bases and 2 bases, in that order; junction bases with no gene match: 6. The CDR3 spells CASSTRGRGNQPQHF. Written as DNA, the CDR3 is TGTGCCAGCAGTACAAGGGGGCGAGGCAATCAGCCCCAGCATTTT.

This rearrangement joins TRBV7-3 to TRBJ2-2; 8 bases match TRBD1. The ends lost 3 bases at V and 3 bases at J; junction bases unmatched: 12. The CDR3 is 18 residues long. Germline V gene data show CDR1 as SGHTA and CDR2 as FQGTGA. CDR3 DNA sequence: TGTGCCAGCAGCTTTACAGCGCCGGGACAGGCGCACACCGGGGAGCTGTTTTTT. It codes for CASSFTAPGQAHTGELFF. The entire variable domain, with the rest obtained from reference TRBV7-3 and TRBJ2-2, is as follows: GAGVSQTPSNKVTEKGKYVELRCDPISGHTALYWYRQSLGQGPEFLIYFQGTGAADDSGLPNDRFFAVRPEGSVSTLKIQRTERGDSAVYLCASSFTAPGQAHTGELFFGEGSRLTVL.

The CDR3 spells CASSLLGGTSGVTQYF. The DNA for the CDR3 is TGTGCCAGCAGTCTCCTAGGAGGGACCTCAGGAGTGACCCAGTACTTC. The J gene is TRBJ2-5, the V gene TRBV7-8, with D perhaps matching TRBD2 (6 bases). Germline values: CDR1 SGHVS, CDR2 FQNEAQ. V shed 6 bases and J shed 7 bases, with 24 bases lying between them. The CDR3 extends over 16 amino acids.

CDR3: CASSLGHLSYEQYF. The CDR3 DNA reads TGTGCCAGCAGCCTGGGACATCTATCCTACGAGCAGTACTTC. The rearrangement joins TRBV5-6 to TRBJ2-7, with a possible D match to TRBD1 (6 bases). The germline gives CDR1 SGHDT, CDR2 YYEEEE. The CDR3 runs 14 residues. Trimming removed 4 bases at V and 1 base at J, with 12 bases between.

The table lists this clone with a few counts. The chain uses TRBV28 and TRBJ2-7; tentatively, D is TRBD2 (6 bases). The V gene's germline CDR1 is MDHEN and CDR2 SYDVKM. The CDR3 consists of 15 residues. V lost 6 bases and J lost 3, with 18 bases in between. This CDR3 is CASSKLIGGLYEQYF. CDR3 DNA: TGTGCCAGCAGCAAGCTTATCGGGGGTCTCTACGAGCAGTACTTC. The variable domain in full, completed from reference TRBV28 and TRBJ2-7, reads DVKVTQSSRYLVKRTGEKVFLECVQDMDHENMFWYRQDPGLGLRLIYFSYDVKMKEKGDIPEGYSVSREKKERFSLILESASTNQTSMYLCASSKLIGGLYEQYFGPGTRLTVT.

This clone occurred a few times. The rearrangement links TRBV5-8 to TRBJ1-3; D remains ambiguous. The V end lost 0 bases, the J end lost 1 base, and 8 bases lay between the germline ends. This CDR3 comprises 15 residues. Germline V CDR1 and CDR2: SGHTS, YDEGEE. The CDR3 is CASSLVSVSGNTIYF. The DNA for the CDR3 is TGTGCCAGCAGCTTGGTATCCGTGTCTGGAAACACCATATATTTT.

The DNA for the CDR3 is TGTGCCAGCAGCTTAGCTCCGGGGAGCTCCTACAATGAGCAGTTCTTC. Translated, it gives CASSLAPGSSYNEQFF. This rearrangement joins TRBV7-9 to TRBJ2-1; a weak D match, TRBD2 (5 bases). Trimming took off 0 bases at V and 0 bases at J, with 9 bases between the two ends. Looked up from germline, CDR1 is SEHNR and CDR2 is FQNEAQ (reference sequence). The length of the CDR3 is 16 residues.

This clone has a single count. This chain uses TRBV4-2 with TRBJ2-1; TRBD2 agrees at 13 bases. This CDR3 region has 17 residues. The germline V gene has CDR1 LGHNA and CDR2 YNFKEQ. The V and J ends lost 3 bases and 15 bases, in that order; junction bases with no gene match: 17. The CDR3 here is CASSQDPGTSGIGGRFF. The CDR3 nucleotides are TGTGCCAGCAGCCAGGACCCCGGGACTAGCGGGATCGGAGGCCGGTTCTTC.

DNA for the CDR3: TGTGCCAGTGGCACAGGGGTAAACACCGGGGAGCTGTTTTTT. Translation: CASGTGVNTGELFF. The chain carries TRBV19 and TRBJ2-2; 7 bases agree with TRBD1. Germline values: CDR1 LNHDA, CDR2 SQIVND (reference sequence). The CDR3 spans 14 residues. V lost 8 bases, J lost 2 bases, and 5 bases stayed unmatched. Full variable domain (outside the CDR3, taken from reference TRBV19 and TRBJ2-2): DGGITQSPKYLFRKEGQNVTLSCEQNLNHDAMYWYRQDPGQGLRLIYYSQIVNDFQKGDIAEGYSVSREKKESFPLTVTSAQKNPTAFYLCASGTGVNTGELFFGEGSRLTVL.

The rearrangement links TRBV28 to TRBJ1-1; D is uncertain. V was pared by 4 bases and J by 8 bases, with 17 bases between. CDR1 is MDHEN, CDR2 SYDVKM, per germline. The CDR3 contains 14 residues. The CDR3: CASSSPNSLAEAFF. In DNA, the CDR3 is TGTGCCAGCAGTTCCCCGAATAGTTTAGCCGAAGCTTTCTTT.

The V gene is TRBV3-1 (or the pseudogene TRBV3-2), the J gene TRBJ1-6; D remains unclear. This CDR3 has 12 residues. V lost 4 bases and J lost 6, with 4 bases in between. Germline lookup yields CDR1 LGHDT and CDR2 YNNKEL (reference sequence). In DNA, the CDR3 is TGTGCCAGCAGCCCCCGTAATTCACCCCTCCACTTT. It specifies CASSPRNSPLHF.

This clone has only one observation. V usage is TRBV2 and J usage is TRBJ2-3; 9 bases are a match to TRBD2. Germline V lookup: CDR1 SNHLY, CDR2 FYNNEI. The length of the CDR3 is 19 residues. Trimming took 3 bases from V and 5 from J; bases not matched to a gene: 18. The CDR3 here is CASSDLTSGGIVVRDTQYF. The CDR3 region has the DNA TGTGCCAGCAGTGACTTGACTAGCGGAGGGATTGTGGTGAGAGATACGCAGTATTTT.

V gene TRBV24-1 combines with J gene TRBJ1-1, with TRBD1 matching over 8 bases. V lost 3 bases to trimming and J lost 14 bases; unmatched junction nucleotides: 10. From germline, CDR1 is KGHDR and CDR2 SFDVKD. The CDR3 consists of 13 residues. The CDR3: CATSDAGTGLKFF. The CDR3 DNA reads TGTGCCACCAGTGATGCCGGGACAGGACTTAAGTTCTTT.

In DNA form, the CDR3 reads TGTGCCATTCGAGGACAGGGCAATCAGCCCCAGCATTTT. Protein product: CAIRGQGNQPQHF. The J gene is TRBJ1-5, the V gene TRBV10-3, with 7 bases fitting TRBD1. CDR3 length: 13 residues. V shed 9 bases, J shed 2 bases, and the junction held 4 bases outside the gene matches. Germline assignment: CDR1 ENHRY and CDR2 SYGVKD.

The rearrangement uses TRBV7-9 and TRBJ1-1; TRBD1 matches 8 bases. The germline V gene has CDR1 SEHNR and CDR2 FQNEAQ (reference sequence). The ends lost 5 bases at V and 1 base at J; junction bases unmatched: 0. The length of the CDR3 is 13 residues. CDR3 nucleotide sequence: TGTGCCAGCAGCGGACAGGGGAACACTGAAGCTTTCTTT. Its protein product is CASSGQGNTEAFF. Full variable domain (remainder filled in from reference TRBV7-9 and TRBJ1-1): DTGVSQNPRHKITKRGQNVTFRCDPISEHNRLYWYRQTLGQGPEFLTYFQNEAQLEKSRLLSDRFSAERPKGSFSTLEIQRTEQGDSAMYLCASSGQGNTEAFFGQGTRLTVV.

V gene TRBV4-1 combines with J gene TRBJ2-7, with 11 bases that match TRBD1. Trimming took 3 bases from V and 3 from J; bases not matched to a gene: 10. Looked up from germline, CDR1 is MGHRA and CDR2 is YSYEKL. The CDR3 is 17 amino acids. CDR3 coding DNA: TGCGCCAGCAGCCATCAGGCTTCGGGGACAGGGGGCTACGAGCAGTACTTC. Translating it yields CASSHQASGTGGYEQYF.

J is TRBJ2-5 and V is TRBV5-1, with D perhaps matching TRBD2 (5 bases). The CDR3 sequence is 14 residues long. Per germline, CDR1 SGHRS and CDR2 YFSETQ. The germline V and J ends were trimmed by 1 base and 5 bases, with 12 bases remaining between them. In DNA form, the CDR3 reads TGCGCCAGCAGCTTGTGGCTAGCCGAGGAGACCCAGTACTTC. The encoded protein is CASSLWLAEETQYF.

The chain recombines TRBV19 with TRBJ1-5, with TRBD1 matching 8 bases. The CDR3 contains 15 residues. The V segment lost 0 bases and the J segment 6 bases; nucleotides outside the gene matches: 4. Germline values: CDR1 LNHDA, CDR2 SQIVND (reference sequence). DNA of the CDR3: TGTGCCAGTAGTATAGATCTGGACAGGGTTCAGCCCCAGCATTTT. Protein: CASSIDLDRVQPQHF.

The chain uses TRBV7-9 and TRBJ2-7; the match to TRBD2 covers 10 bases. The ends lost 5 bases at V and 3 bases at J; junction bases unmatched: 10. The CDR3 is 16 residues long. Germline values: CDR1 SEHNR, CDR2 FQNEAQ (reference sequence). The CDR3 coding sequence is TGTGCCAGCAGCATAAAAACTAGCGGGAATAACTACGAGCAGTACTTC. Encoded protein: CASSIKTSGNNYEQYF.

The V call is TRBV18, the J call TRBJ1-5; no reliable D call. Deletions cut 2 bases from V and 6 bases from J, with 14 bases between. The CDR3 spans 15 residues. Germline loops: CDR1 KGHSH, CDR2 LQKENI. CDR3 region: CASSPTGEGGQPQHF. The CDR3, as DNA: TGTGCCAGCTCACCAACGGGAGAGGGCGGTCAGCCCCAGCATTTT.

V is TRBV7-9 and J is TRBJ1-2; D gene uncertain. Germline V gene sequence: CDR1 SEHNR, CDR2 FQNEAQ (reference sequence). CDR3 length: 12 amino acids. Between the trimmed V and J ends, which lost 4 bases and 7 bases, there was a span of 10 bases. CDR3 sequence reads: CASSSVRLGYTF. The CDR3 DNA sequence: TGTGCCAGCAGCTCCGTGAGGCTTGGCTACACCTTC.

The CDR3 DNA reads as TGCGCCAGCAGCTTGGATTATAGCGGGAGCTACAATGAGCAGTTCTTC. It translates to CASSLDYSGSYNEQFF. This chain joins TRBV5-1 and TRBJ2-1; 9 bases line up with TRBD2. CDR1 is SGHRS, CDR2 YFSETQ, per germline. The trim removed 0 bases at V and 3 bases at J, leaving 4 bases unmatched. This CDR3 has 16 amino acids.

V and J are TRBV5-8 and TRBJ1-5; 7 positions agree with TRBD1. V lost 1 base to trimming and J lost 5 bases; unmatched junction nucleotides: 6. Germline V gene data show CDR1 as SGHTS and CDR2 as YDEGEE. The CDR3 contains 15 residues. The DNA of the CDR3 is TGTGCCAGCAGCTTGAGGACAGGAAGCGATCAGCCCCAGCATTTT. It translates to CASSLRTGSDQPQHF.

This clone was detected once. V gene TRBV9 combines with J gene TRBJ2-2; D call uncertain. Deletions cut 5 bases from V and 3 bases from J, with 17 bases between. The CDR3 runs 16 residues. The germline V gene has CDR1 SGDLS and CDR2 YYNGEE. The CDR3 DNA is TGTGCCAGCAGTTATTTCAGGTCCTCGGACACCGGGGAGCTGTTTTTT. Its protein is CASSYFRSSDTGELFF.

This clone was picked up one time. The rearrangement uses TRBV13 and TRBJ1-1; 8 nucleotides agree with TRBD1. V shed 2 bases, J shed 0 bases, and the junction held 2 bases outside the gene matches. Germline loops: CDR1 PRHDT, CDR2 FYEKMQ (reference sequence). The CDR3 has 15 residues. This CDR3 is CASSLLDRVNTEAFF. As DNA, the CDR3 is TGTGCCAGCAGCTTATTGGACAGGGTGAACACTGAAGCTTTCTTT.